Listed below are T cell receptor beta chains from one sample, sequenced in a study of T cells in Graves' hyperthyroidism and ophthalmopathy. TCRdb itself ran the multiplex PCR reads through MiXCR, one entry per CDR3 protein. The table has roughly 500,000 distinct CDR3 sequences, around 43% seen once. The sequencing input was peripheral blood or thyroid tissue (not recorded which). The receptor set was obtained from an adult woman with Graves' disease, either hyperthyroidism or ophthalmopathy (not recorded which). The conserved cysteine and the conserved F or W are not part of the CDR3 here. The order of the fields is J gene, V gene, CDR3 protein.

>TRBJ1-1|TRBV2
AGRGGGGAF
>TRBJ1-4|TRBV15
ATSRAKGRDEKLF
>TRBJ1-2|TRBV12-3/TRBV12-4
ASSRPGTGPGAYGYT
>TRBJ2-7|TRBV19
ASSRRGLTYEQY
>TRBJ1-3|TRBV20-1
SARALGTGDSGNTIY
>TRBJ2-7|TRBV20-1
SAISGGAYEQY
>TRBJ1-2|TRBV6-6
ASSARHSQGAGYT
>TRBJ1-2|TRBV19
ASSRGHQGTNYGYT
>TRBJ1-5|TRBV7-9
ASSARDQPQH
>TRBJ1-3|TRBV7-9
ASLRDSGSTIY
>TRBJ2-7|TRBV7-2
ASSLSVLSSEQY
>TRBJ1-1|TRBV7-2
ASSIRRANTEAF
>TRBJ1-5|TRBV29-1
SVGGTHQPQH
>TRBJ1-3|TRBV4-1
ASSQVGNSGNTIY
>TRBJ2-2|TRBV7-8
ASSLISGGLNTGELF
>TRBJ1-2|TRBV2
ASKDREDYGYT
>TRBJ1-1|TRBV7-2
ASSQDAPNTEAF
>TRBJ2-5|TRBV20-1
SAPRRMQETQY
>TRBJ2-5|TRBV7-8
ASSLGPLGQGIQETQY
>TRBJ2-7|TRBV29-1
SVRLAGTVYEQY